This T cell receptor beta chain was identified in a study of cytomegalovirus exposure and HLA in healthy donors. TCRdb's copy holds only in-frame clones and misses some; the assay was immunoSEQ multiplex PCR. The sample has 200,000 to 250,000 clones, about 90% seen once. About this clone: The target antigen is unknown.

Overall study findings and caveats: A few of the chains that were CMV-associated were confirmed in vitro to be specific for CMV antigens. Associated with cytomegalovirus, according to the listing, were 164 TCR beta chains. Reportedly, cytomegalovirus status was diagnosed with high sensitivity and specificity.

The sequencing input was PBMCs. The TCR was taken from a man between 18 and 29 years old in good health and CMV-seropositive.

CDR3 DNA: TGTGCCAGCAGTCCCTGGACAGCTATGAACACTGAAGCTTTCTTT. Translating gives CASSPWTAMNTEAFF. The chain joins TRBV27 to TRBJ1-1; possibly TRBD1 for D (6 bases). CDR3 length: 15 residues. V lost 5 bases and J lost 0, with 13 bases in between. The germline V gene encodes CDR1 MNHEY and CDR2 SMNVEV (reference sequence).